This T cell receptor beta chain was documented in a study of T cell responses to AZD1222 COVID-19 vaccine. Study-level results: Only a handful of AZD1222 recipients, about six in all, had baseline seropositivity.

This table comes from immunoSEQ multiplex PCR, and its TCRdb copy is limited to in-frame clones, with some not included. This sample has about 140,000 clones; roughly 92% occur once, and the top ten carry about 1.5%. As for this clone: Antigen: not known.

Deletions cut 6 bases from V and 9 bases from J, with 15 bases between. The V gene's germline CDR1 is ENHRY and CDR2 SYGVKD. The CDR3 contains 13 residues. The input for sequencing was peripheral blood, taken on day 0 of AZD1222 vaccination. This rearrangement joins TRBV10-3 to TRBJ2-1, with D possibly matching TRBD1 (6 bases). The sequence came from an adult in good health. The CDR3 DNA follows: TGTGCCATCAGGGGGGCCCTTAGGGGTGAGCAGTTCTTC. Translated: CAIRGALRGEQFF.